The 25 T cell receptor beta chains below all came from one sample that was sequenced in a study of blood T cell repertoires in COVID-19. Profiling relied on immunoSEQ multiplex PCR, and the TCRdb table lists in-frame clones only, not all of them. The sample lists 150,000 to 200,000 clones, 78% seen once, with roughly 13% in the top ten. The sample taken for sequencing was peripheral blood. The receptors derive from a woman older than 75 with acute or convalescent COVID-19.

The V gene is TRBV28, the J gene TRBJ1-5; the match to TRBD1 covers 9 bases. The CDR3 is 14 residues long. Germline CDR1 MDHEN, CDR2 SYDVKM. V trimming: 6 bases; J trimming: 7 bases; junction bases outside the gene matches: 7. The CDR3 bases are TGTGCCAGCAGCCGGGACAGGGTTGGACAGCCCCAGCATTTT. Amino acid sequence: CASSRDRVGQPQHF. The whole variable domain, filled in from reference TRBV28 and TRBJ1-5, reads DVKVTQSSRYLVKRTGEKVFLECVQDMDHENMFWYRQDPGLGLRLIYFSYDVKMKEKGDIPEGYSVSREKKERFSLILESASTNQTSMYLCASSRDRVGQPQHFGDGTRLSIL.

This clone occurred a few times. This chain links TRBV9 with TRBJ2-1; tentative D call: TRBD2 (6 bases). V lost 7 bases to trimming and J lost 11 bases, with 19 bases between them. Germline lookup yields CDR1 SGDLS and CDR2 YYNGEE. The CDR3 length is 13 residues. The CDR3 nucleotides are TGTGCCAGCGGAGGGGCCCGGGGTTGGCAGCAGTTCTTC. This encodes CASGGARGWQQFF.

This clone was counted only a few times. CDR3 loop: CASSSTDRFNEQFF. Written as DNA, the CDR3 is TGTGCCAGCAGTTCCACGGACAGGTTCAATGAGCAGTTCTTC. This sequence joins TRBV6-5 and TRBJ2-1; TRBD1 matches at 7 bases. The CDR3 runs 14 residues. Germline trimming cut 4 bases from V and 6 bases from J; bases unmatched to any gene: 6. Germline CDR1 and CDR2: MNHEY and SVGAGI.

This clone was seen a single time. The chain combines TRBV19 with TRBJ1-1; D ambiguous. Trimming removed 5 bases from V and 4 bases from J, with 17 bases in between. Germline lookup yields CDR1 LNHDA and CDR2 SQIVND (reference sequence). This CDR3 spans 15 amino acids. The CDR3 reads CASSPAIGFGTEAFF. CDR3 DNA: TGTGCCAGTAGTCCAGCGATCGGTTTTGGCACTGAAGCTTTCTTT.

This clone was counted only a few times. The chain uses TRBV6-5 and TRBJ1-2; TRBD1 agrees at 7 bases. The CDR3 has 15 residues. Germline V gene sequence: CDR1 MNHEY, CDR2 SVGAGI. V lost 7 bases, J lost 0 bases, and 8 bases stayed unmatched. The CDR3 DNA sequence: TGTGCCAGCAACCAACAGGGGTCAGCTAACTATGGCTACACCTTC. It codes for CASNQQGSANYGYTF.

The table lists this clone with a count of one. The chain uses TRBV3-1 (or the pseudogene TRBV3-2) and TRBJ1-2; D perhaps matches TRBD1 (5 bases). CDR1 is LGHDT and CDR2 is YNNKEL in the germline V gene (reference sequence). The CDR3 runs to 12 residues. Trimming shortened V by 7 bases and J by 3 bases, and 9 bases separated the two germline ends. CDR3 nucleotide sequence: TGTGCCAGCACCCAGGGAGACTATGGCTACACCTTC. It specifies CASTQGDYGYTF.

A few counts support this clone. CDR3 nucleotides: TGTGCCAGCAGTCCCCTTGCGGACAGCGGCTCCTACAATGAGCAGTTCTTC. Its translation: CASSPLADSGSYNEQFF. J is TRBJ2-1 and V is TRBV28; tentatively, D is TRBD1 (6 bases). Germline V gives CDR1 MDHEN, CDR2 SYDVKM. The CDR3 sequence is 17 residues long. Trimming stripped 5 bases from V and 0 bases from J, with 17 bases between.

The table lists this clone with a few counts. The chain recombines TRBV7-9 with TRBJ1-2, with 8 nucleotides matching TRBD1. The J segment lost 7 bases and the V segment lost 4 bases, leaving 8 bases of the junction unmatched. Germline V gene lookup returns CDR1 SEHNR and CDR2 FQNEAQ (reference sequence). There are 14 residues in the CDR3. CDR3 loop: CASSSPGGISGYTF. For the CDR3, the DNA is TGTGCCAGCAGCTCCCCAGGGGGCATCAGTGGCTACACCTTC.

V and J are TRBV28 and TRBJ2-6, with D maybe TRBD1 (5 bases). Trimming cost V 5 bases and J 4 bases, with 12 bases left between them. CDR1 is MDHEN, CDR2 SYDVKM, per germline. The CDR3 contains 15 residues. The CDR3 protein is CASSPPRAGANVLTF. CDR3 coding DNA: TGTGCCAGCAGTCCCCCCAGGGCCGGGGCCAACGTCCTGACTTTC.

The CDR3 DNA is TGTGCCAGCAGCAACCGGGACTCCAAAGAGACCCAGTACTTC. It translates to CASSNRDSKETQYF. V is TRBV3-1 (or the pseudogene TRBV3-2) and J is TRBJ2-5; weak D call: TRBD2 (6 bases). Per the germline V gene, CDR1 is LGHDT and CDR2 is YNNKEL (reference sequence). V dropped 5 bases and J dropped 3 bases, with 13 bases sitting between them. This CDR3 is 14 amino acids long.

The chain carries TRBV6-6 and TRBJ1-2, with D perhaps TRBD1 (6 bases). The length of the CDR3 is 13 residues. V was shortened by 0 bases and J by 8 bases, with 10 bases between the two germline ends. Germline V lookup: CDR1 MNHNY, CDR2 SVGAGI (reference sequence). Here the CDR3 DNA reads TGTGCCAGCAGTTACTCAGGACAGACGGGCTACACCTTC. Translated, it gives CASSYSGQTGYTF.

This clone was counted a single time. This chain joins TRBV3-1 (or the pseudogene TRBV3-2) and TRBJ2-5; 12 bases fit TRBD1. This CDR3 region has 15 residues. Trimming cost V 4 bases and J 5 bases; bases outside gene matches: 5. Germline assignment: CDR1 LGHDT and CDR2 YNNKEL (reference sequence). Here the CDR3 DNA reads TGTGCCAGCAGCCGGGCCGGGACAGGGGGCGAGACCCAGTACTTC. Its protein product is CASSRAGTGGETQYF.

The rearrangement joins TRBV6-5 to TRBJ2-2, with 11 bases fitting TRBD2. V lost 8 bases to trimming and J lost 5 bases; unmatched junction nucleotides: 7. The CDR3 runs to 15 residues. Germline V gene sequence: CDR1 MNHEY, CDR2 SVGAGI. CDR3 amino acids: CASGRLAGITGELFF. CDR3 nucleotide sequence: TGTGCCAGCGGGAGACTAGCGGGAATTACCGGGGAGCTGTTTTTT.

The rearrangement uses TRBV28 and TRBJ1-1; 8 bases match TRBD1. Germline CDR1 MDHEN, CDR2 SYDVKM. This CDR3 contains 14 residues. The J segment lost 7 bases and the V segment lost 4 bases, leaving 8 bases of the junction unmatched. Here the CDR3 DNA reads TGTGCCAGCAGTTCCCAGGGGGCGCGGGTTGAAGCTTTCTTT. It is translated as CASSSQGARVEAFF.

This clone was detected many times. The chain has TRBV19 and TRBJ1-1, with D tentatively TRBD1 (5 bases). Trimming cost V 5 bases and J 5 bases, with 21 bases left between them. The CDR3 contains 16 residues. The germline V gene encodes CDR1 LNHDA and CDR2 SQIVND (reference sequence). In nucleotides, the CDR3 is TGTGCCAGTAGTCCTAGGACACGGGGGGTTCGTACTGAAGCTTTCTTT. Its translation is CASSPRTRGVRTEAFF.

The rearrangement links TRBV2 to TRBJ1-3; tentatively, D is TRBD1 (6 bases). V gave up 5 bases and J gave up 0 bases, with 8 bases separating them. Germline CDR1 SNHLY, CDR2 FYNNEI. This CDR3 is built from 14 residues. CDR3 DNA sequence: TGTGCCAGCAGTACAGGGCTCTCTGGAAACACCATATATTTT. Translated: CASSTGLSGNTIYF.

The chain is built from TRBV5-5 and TRBJ2-7; D is undetermined. The CDR3 consists of 11 residues. Per the germline V gene, CDR1 is SGHKS and CDR2 is YYEKEE (reference sequence). V lost 3 bases, J lost 6 bases, and 7 bases lay in between. This chain's CDR3 is CASSYGFEQYF. CDR3 sequence (DNA): TGTGCCAGCAGCTATGGCTTCGAGCAGTACTTC.

This clone showed up just a few times. CDR3 in DNA: TGTGCCTGGGCACAGGGGGCCTATGGCTACACCTTC. Translated, it gives CAWAQGAYGYTF. The V call is TRBV30, the J call TRBJ1-2; 9 nucleotides align to TRBD1. The CDR3 totals 12 residues. Per germline, CDR1 GTSNPN and CDR2 SVGIG (reference sequence). The ends lost 5 bases at V and 4 bases at J; junction bases unmatched: 2.

This clone has just a few counts. This rearrangement joins TRBV15 to TRBJ2-7; D gene uncertain. Trimming stripped 1 base from V and 4 bases from J, with 5 bases between. Germline lookup yields CDR1 LNHNV and CDR2 YYDKDF (reference sequence). The CDR3 has 12 amino acids. DNA for the CDR3: TGTGCCACCAGCAGAGCCCAATACGAGCAGTACTTC. It is translated as CATSRAQYEQYF. The full variable domain, completed using reference TRBV15 and TRBJ2-7, is DAMVIQNPRYQVTQFGKPVTLSCSQTLNHNVMYWYQQKSSQAPKLLFHYYDKDFNNEADTPDNFQSRRPNTSFCFLDIRSPGLGDTAMYLCATSRAQYEQYFGPGTRLTVT.

The rearrangement joins TRBV18 to TRBJ1-3; D gene ambiguous. There are 15 residues in the CDR3. Trimming removed 6 bases at V and 0 bases at J, with 12 bases between. Germline assignment: CDR1 KGHSH and CDR2 LQKENI. The CDR3 DNA sequence: TGTGCCAGCTCTCCTCAGTTATCCTCTGGAAACACCATATATTTT. This translates into CASSPQLSSGNTIYF. Based on the CDR3 plus reference TRBV18 and TRBJ1-3, the full variable domain is NAGVMQNPRHLVRRRGQEARLRCSPMKGHSHVYWYRQLPEEGLKFMVYLQKENIIDESGMPKERFSAEFPKEGPSILRIQQVVRGDSAAYFCASSPQLSSGNTIYFGEGSWLTVV.

This chain joins TRBV27 and TRBJ1-5; 9 bases line up with TRBD1. CDR3 size: 15 residues. Trimming at V came to 8 bases and at J to 4 bases, leaving 9 bases not matched to a gene. Looked up from germline, CDR1 is MNHEY and CDR2 is SMNVEV (reference sequence). Here the CDR3 reads CASGGRGTGNQPQHF. For the CDR3, the DNA is TGTGCCAGCGGAGGCCGGGGGACAGGGAATCAGCCCCAGCATTTT.

This clone appeared a few times. Other DNA sequences in this sample translate to the same CDR3. The rearrangement joins TRBV7-2 to TRBJ2-1; the match to TRBD2 covers 13 bases. Per germline, CDR1 SGHTA and CDR2 FQGNSA. The CDR3 has 16 amino acids. V dropped 5 bases and J dropped 7; count of bases not matched to a gene: 8. CDR3 nucleotides: TGTGCCAGCAGCCCCTGGACTAGCGGGGGTTATAATGAGCAGTTCTTC. Translating it yields CASSPWTSGGYNEQFF.

The CDR3 coding sequence is TGTGCCAGCAGTAACAGGGCGATGAACACTGAAGCTTTCTTT. Translated: CASSNRAMNTEAFF. The chain couples TRBV2 to TRBJ1-1, with a possible D match to TRBD1 (6 bases). Trimming shortened V by 5 bases and J by 0 bases, and 10 bases separated the two germline ends. Germline CDR1 is SNHLY and CDR2 is FYNNEI. The CDR3 is 14 residues long.

Remarks on this clone: This CDR3 is also generated by other DNA sequences in the sample. The chain has TRBV2 and TRBJ1-1; 7 bases are a match to TRBD1. Trimming cost V 0 bases and J 4 bases; bases outside gene matches: 8. The germline gives CDR1 SNHLY, CDR2 FYNNEI. CDR3 length: 16 amino acids. The CDR3 sequence is CASSEAPQDRSTEAFF. DNA of the CDR3: TGTGCCAGCAGTGAAGCGCCTCAGGACAGGAGCACTGAAGCTTTCTTT.

The gene calls are TRBV4-1 and TRBJ1-5; D is possibly TRBD1 (5 bases). The CDR3 has 14 residues. From germline, CDR1 is MGHRA and CDR2 YSYEKL. Trimming shortened V by 5 bases and J by 2 bases, and 10 bases separated the two germline ends. CDR3 region: CASSTGLGNQPQHF. The CDR3 DNA is TGCGCCAGCAGCACAGGTCTTGGCAATCAGCCCCAGCATTTT.